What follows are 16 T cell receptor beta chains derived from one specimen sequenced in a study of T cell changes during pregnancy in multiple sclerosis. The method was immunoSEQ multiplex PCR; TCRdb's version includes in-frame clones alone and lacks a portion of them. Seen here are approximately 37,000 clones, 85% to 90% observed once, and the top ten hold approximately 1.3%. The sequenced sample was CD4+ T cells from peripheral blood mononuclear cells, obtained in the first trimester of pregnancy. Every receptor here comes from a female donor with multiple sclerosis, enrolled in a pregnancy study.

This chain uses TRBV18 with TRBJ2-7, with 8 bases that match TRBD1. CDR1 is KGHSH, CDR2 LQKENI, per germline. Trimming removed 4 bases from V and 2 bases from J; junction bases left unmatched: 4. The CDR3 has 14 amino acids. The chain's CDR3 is CASSREQGAYEQYF. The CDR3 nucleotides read TGTGCCAGCTCACGGGAACAGGGGGCCTACGAGCAGTACTTC.

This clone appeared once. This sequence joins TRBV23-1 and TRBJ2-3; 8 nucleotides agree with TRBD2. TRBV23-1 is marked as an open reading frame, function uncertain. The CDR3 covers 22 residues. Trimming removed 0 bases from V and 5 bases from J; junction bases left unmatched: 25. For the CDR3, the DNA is TGCGCCAGCAGTCAATCGGGATACAGTGACCTAGCGGGTAACCTTGGAAAAGATACGCAGTATTTT. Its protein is CASSQSGYSDLAGNLGKDTQYF.

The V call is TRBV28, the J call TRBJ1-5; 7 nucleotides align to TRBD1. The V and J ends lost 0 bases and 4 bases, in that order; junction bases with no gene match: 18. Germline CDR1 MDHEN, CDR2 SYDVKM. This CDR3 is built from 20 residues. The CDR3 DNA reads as TGTGCCAGCAGTTTATGGTTTGGGCAGGGGGAATTATCTCGAAATCAGCCCCAGCATTTT. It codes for CASSLWFGQGELSRNQPQHF.

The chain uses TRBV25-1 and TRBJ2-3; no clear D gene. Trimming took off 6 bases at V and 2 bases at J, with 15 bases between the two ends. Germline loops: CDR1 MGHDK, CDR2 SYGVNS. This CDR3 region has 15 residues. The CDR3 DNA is TGTGCCAGCAGCCCGGCAGGATCCAACACAGATACGCAGTATTTT. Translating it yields CASSPAGSNTDTQYF.

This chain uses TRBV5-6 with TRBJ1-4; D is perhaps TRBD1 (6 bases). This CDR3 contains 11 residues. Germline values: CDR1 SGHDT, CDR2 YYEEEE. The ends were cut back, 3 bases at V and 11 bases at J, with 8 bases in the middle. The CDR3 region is CASSSRGKLFF. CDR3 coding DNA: TGTGCCAGCAGCTCAAGGGGGAAACTGTTTTTT. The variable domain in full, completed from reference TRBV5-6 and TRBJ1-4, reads DAGVTQSPTHLIKTRGQQVTLRCSPKSGHDTVSWYQQALGQGPQFIFQYYEEEERQRGNFPDRFSGHQFPNYSSELNVNALLLGDSALYLCASSSRGKLFFGSGTQLSVL.

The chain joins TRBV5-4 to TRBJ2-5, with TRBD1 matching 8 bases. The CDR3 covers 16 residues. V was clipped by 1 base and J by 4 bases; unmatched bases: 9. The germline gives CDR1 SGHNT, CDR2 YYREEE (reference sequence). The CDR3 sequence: CASSLNFGGQGETQYF. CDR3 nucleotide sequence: TGTGCCAGCAGCTTGAACTTTGGCGGACAGGGAGAGACCCAGTACTTC.

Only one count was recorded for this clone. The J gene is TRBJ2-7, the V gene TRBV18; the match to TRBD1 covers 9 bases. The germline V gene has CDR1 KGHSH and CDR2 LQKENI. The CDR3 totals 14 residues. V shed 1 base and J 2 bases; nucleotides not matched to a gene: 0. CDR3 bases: TGTGCCAGCTCACCACGGGACAGGGCCTACGAGCAGTACTTC. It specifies CASSPRDRAYEQYF.

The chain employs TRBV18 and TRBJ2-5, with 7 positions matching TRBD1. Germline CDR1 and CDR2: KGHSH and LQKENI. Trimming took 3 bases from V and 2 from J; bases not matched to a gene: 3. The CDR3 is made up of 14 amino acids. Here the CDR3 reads CASSPWDSQETQYF. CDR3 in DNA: TGTGCCAGCTCACCCTGGGACAGTCAAGAGACCCAGTACTTC.

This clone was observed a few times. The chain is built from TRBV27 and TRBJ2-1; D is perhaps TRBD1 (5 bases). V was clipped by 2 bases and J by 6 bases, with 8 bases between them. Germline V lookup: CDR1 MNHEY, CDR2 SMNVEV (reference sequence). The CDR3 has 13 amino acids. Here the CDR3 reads CASSLDRGNEQFF. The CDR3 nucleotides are TGTGCCAGCAGTTTAGATAGGGGCAATGAGCAGTTCTTC.

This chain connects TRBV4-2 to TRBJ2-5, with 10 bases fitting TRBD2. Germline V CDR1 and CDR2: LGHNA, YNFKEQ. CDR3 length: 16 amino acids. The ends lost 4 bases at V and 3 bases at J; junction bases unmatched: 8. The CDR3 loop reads CASSLSGLAGEETQYF. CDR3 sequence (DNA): TGTGCCAGCAGCCTAAGTGGGCTAGCGGGAGAAGAGACCCAGTACTTC.

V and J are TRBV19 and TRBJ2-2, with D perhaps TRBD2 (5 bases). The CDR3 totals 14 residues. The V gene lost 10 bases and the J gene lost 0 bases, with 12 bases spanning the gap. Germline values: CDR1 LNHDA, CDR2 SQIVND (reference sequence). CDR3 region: CATVPRANTGELFF. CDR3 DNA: TGTGCCACCGTCCCGCGGGCGAACACCGGGGAGCTGTTTTTT.

The CDR3 sequence: CASSLDLAGDHEQFF. DNA of the CDR3: TGTGCCAGCAGCTTGGACCTAGCGGGAGATCATGAGCAGTTCTTC. The chain recombines TRBV5-4 with TRBJ2-1; 10 bases are shared with TRBD2. The J segment lost 8 bases and the V segment lost 0 bases, leaving 5 bases of the junction unmatched. This CDR3 is 15 amino acids long. CDR1 and CDR2 (germline): SGHNT, YYREEE (reference sequence).

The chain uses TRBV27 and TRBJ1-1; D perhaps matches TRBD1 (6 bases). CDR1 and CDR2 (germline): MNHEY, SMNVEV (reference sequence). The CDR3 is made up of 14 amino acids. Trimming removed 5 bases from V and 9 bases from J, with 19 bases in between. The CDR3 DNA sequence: TGTGCCAGCAGTACTGGGACACTCCCTGGGAAAGCTTTCTTT. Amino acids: CASSTGTLPGKAFF.

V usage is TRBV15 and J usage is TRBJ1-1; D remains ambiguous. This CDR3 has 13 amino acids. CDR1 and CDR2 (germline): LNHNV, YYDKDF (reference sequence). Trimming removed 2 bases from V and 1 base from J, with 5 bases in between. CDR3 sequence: CATSRRQNTEAFF. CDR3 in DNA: TGTGCCACCAGCAGAAGACAGAACACTGAAGCTTTCTTT.

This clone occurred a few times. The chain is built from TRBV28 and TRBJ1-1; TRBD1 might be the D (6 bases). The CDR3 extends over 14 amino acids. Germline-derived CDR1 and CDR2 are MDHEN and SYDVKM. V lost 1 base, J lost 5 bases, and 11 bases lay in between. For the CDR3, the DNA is TGTGCCAGCAGTTTATCGGGCAGGGGTACTGAAGCTTTCTTT. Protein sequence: CASSLSGRGTEAFF.

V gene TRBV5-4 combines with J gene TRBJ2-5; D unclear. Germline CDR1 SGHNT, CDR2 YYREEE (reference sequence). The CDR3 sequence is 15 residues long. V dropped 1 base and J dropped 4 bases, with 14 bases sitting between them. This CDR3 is CASSLRQALGETQYF. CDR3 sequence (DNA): TGTGCCAGCAGCTTGAGGCAGGCCCTGGGAGAGACCCAGTACTTC.